This TCR beta chain was sequenced in a study of cytomegalovirus exposure and HLA in healthy donors. There were likely unrecorded immune exposures, though donors were nominally healthy when sampled. The CDR3 loop spans 12 amino acids. V lost 7 bases, J lost 3 bases, and 3 bases stayed unmatched. The germline V gene encodes CDR1 SQVTM and CDR2 ANQGSEA. PCR was performed using 60 Vbeta and 13 Jbeta primers. Generated by immunoSEQ multiplex PCR, the TCRdb table keeps only in-frame clones and is missing some. The sample has 100,000 to 150,000 clones, 60% to 85% seen once. Sequenced: PBMCs. The TCR was taken from a woman aged 40 to 55 in good health and CMV-seronegative. This chain uses TRBV29-1 with TRBJ2-3; TRBD1 aligns across 8 bases. The CDR3 sequence is CSAQGATDTQYF. In DNA, the CDR3 is TGCAGCGCTCAGGGGGCAACAGATACGCAGTATTTT.